This record concerns one T cell receptor beta chain sequence. The entry originates in a study of STAT5B mutations in CD4+ large granular lymphocyte leukemia. TCRdb's table, derived via immunoSEQ multiplex PCR, lists solely in-frame clones and lacks some. The table records over 35,000 clones, around 81% of them present only once. Material for sequencing was CD4+ T cells from blood buffy coats. The sequence came from a human donor in good health.

The CDR3 DNA reads as TGTGCCAGCAGCTTGCGGCTTTCTGGGGGCACTGAAGCTTTCTTT. It is translated as CASSLRLSGGTEAFF. The genes are TRBV5-6 and TRBJ1-1; D is possibly TRBD1 (5 bases). The V gene's germline CDR1 is SGHDT and CDR2 YYEEEE. This CDR3 has 15 residues. Between the trimmed V and J ends, which lost 1 base and 4 bases, there was a span of 14 bases.